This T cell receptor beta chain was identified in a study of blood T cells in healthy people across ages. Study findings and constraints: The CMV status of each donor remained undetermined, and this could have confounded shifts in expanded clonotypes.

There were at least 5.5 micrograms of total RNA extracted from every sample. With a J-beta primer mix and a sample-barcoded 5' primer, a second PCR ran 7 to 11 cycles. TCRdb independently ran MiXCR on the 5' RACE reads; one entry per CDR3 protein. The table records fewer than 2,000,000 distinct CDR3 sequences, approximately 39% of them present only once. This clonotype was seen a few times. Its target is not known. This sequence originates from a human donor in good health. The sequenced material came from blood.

The CDR3 DNA reads as TGCGCCAGCAGCCAAGATCTTTTCGCTAGCGGGGGAAATGAGCAGTTCTTC. Protein product: CASSQDLFASGGNEQFF. This sequence joins TRBV4-3 and TRBJ2-1; TRBD2 matches 10 bases. The germline CDR1 and CDR2 sequences are LGHNA and YSLEER. V shed 0 bases and J 7 bases; nucleotides not matched to a gene: 9. The CDR3 has 17 amino acids.